This TCR beta chain was documented in a study of early T cells in non-severe SARS-CoV-2 infection. Study-wide background: Bulk RNA isolated from unsorted whole blood underwent sequencing; chains were not paired.

Attachment of unique molecular identifiers was made to individual cDNA molecules. Each CDR3 protein gets one entry after TCRdb re-called the 5' RACE reads with MiXCR. The table lists about 110,000 distinct CDR3 sequences, 9.5% to 13% of them singletons. The trim removed 6 bases at V and 4 bases at J, leaving 8 bases unmatched. The CDR3 spans 16 residues. The germline V gene has CDR1 DFQATT and CDR2 SNEGSKA (reference sequence). J is TRBJ2-3 and V is TRBV20-1; 15 positions match TRBD2. Sequencing used whole blood. This sequence originates from an adult who was a healthcare worker with PCR-confirmed SARS-CoV-2 infection or an uninfected control (not recorded which). This CDR3 reads CSALGTSGRLADTQYF. CDR3 DNA: TGCAGTGCCCTCGGGACTAGCGGGAGGTTAGCAGATACGCAGTATTTT.